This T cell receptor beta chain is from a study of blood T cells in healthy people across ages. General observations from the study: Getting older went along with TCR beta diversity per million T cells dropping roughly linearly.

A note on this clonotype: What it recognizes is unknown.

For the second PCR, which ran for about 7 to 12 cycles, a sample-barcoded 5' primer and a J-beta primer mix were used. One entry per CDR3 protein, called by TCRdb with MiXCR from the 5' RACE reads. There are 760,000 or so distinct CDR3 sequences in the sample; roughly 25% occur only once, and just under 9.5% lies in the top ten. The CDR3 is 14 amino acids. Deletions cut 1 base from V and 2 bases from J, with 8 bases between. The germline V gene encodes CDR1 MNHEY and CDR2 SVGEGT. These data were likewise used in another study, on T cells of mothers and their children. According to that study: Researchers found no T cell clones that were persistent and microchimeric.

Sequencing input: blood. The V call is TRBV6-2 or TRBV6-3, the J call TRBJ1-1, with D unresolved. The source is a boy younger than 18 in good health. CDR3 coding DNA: TGTGCCAGCAGTTACTACACAGCAAACACTGAAGCTTTCTTT. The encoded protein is CASSYYTANTEAFF.